This T cell receptor beta chain was recovered during a study of T cell responses to AZD1222 COVID-19 vaccine. Study-level information: Analysis merged second doses at about 4 or about 12 weeks.

The data were produced by immunoSEQ multiplex PCR, yet TCRdb's version contains in-frame clones alone and is incomplete. Among some 130,000 clones listed, roughly nine tenths were seen once. There are 12 residues in the CDR3. Germline assignment: CDR1 SQVTM and CDR2 ANQGSEA. Trimming took off 4 bases at V and 4 bases at J, with 10 bases between the two ends. This specimen was peripheral blood, taken on day 0 of AZD1222 vaccination. The rearrangement links TRBV29-1 to TRBJ1-2; D uncertain. This sequence was found in an adult in good health. This chain's CDR3 is CSVGLPSYGYTF. The CDR3 coding sequence is TGCAGCGTTGGTCTACCTTCCTATGGCTACACCTTC.